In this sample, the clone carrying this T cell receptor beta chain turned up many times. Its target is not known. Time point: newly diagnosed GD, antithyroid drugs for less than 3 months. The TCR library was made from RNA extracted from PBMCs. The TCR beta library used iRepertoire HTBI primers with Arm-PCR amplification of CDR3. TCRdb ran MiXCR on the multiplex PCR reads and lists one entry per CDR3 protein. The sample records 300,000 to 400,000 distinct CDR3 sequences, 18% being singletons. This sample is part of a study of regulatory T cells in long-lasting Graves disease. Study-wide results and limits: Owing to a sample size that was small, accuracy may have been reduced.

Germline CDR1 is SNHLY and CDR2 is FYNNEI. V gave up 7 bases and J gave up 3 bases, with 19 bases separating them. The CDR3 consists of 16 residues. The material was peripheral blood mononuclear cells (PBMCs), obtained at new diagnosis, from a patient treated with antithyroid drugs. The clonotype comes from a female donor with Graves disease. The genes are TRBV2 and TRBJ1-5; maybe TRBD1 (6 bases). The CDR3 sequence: CASTEGGRRYNQPQHF. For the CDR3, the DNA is TGTGCCAGCACTGAGGGGGGCCGACGGTACAATCAGCCCCAGCATTTT.